This T cell receptor beta chain was profiled in a study of blood T cell repertoires in COVID-19. Turning to the study itself: COVID-19 samples, acute and convalescent, were from the United States, Italy and Spain. T cells, B-cell-depleted T cells, or PBMCs provided the cDNA or gDNA that served as material.

TCRdb's copy holds only in-frame clones and misses some; the assay was immunoSEQ multiplex PCR. The top ten hold roughly 1.2% of the sample, which has more than 300,000 clones, 80% to 90% seen once. The germline V gene has CDR1 SGHVS and CDR2 FQNEAQ. The germline V and J ends were trimmed by 2 bases and 0 bases, with 15 bases remaining between them. The CDR3 covers 17 residues. The table lists this clone with a few counts. This receptor was obtained from a woman aged 45 to 65 with acute or convalescent COVID-19. V is TRBV7-8 and J is TRBJ2-3; weak D call: TRBD2 (5 bases). Material for sequencing was peripheral blood. CDR3 coding DNA: TGTGCCAGCAGCTTAAAATACGGGGTCTCTAGCACAGATACGCAGTATTTT. Translation gives CASSLKYGVSSTDTQYF.